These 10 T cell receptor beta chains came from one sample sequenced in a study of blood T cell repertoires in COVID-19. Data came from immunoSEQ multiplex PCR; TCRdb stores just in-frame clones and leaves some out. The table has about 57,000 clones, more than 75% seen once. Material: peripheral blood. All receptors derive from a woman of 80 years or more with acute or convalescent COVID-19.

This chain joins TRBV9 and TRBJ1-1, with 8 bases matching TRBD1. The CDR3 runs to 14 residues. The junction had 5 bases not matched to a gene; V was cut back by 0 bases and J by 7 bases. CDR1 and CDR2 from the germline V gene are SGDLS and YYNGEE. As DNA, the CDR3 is TGTGCCAGCAGCGTAGCTGGAGGACAGGGTGAAGCTTTCTTT. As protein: CASSVAGGQGEAFF. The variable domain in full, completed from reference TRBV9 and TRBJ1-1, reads DSGVTQTPKHLITATGQRVTLRCSPRSGDLSVYWYQQSLDQGLQFLIQYYNGEERAKGNILERFSAQQFPDLHSELNLSSLELGDSALYFCASSVAGGQGEAFFGQGTRLTVV.

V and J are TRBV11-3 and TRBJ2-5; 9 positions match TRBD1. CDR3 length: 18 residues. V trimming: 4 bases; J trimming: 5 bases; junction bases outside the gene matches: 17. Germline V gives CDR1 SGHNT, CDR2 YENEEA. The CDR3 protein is CASSSDRFSGQGSETQYF. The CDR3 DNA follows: TGTGCCAGCAGCTCGGACCGGTTTTCGGGACAGGGTTCGGAGACCCAGTACTTC.

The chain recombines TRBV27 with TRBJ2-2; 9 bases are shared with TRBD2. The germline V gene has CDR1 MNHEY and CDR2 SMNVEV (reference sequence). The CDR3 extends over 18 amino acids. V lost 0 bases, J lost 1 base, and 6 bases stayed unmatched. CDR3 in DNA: TGTGCCAGCAGTTTATCTAGTAGCGGGGGCATGAACACCGGGGAGCTGTTTTTT. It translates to CASSLSSSGGMNTGELFF.

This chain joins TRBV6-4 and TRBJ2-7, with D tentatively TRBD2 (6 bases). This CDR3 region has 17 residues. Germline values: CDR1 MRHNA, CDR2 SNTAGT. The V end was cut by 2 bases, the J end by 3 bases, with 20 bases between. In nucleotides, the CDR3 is TGTGCCAGCAGTGACCCCGATAAGGCTAGCGAGATCTACGAGCAGTACTTC. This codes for CASSDPDKASEIYEQYF.

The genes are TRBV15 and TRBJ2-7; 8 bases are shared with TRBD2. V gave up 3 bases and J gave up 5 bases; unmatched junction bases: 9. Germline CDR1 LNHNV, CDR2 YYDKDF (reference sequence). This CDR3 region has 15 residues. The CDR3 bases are TGTGCCACCAGCAGTTTAGTAGCGGGATCCAACGAGCAGTACTTC. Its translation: CATSSLVAGSNEQYF.

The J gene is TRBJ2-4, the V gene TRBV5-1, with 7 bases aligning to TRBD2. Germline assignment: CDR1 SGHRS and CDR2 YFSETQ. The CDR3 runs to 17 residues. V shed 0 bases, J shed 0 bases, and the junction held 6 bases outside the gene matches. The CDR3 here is CASSLDGTTLAKNIQYF. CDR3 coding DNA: TGCGCCAGCAGCTTGGATGGGACTACACTAGCCAAAAACATTCAGTACTTC. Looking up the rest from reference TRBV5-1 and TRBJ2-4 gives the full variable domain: KAGVTQTPRYLIKTRGQQVTLSCSPISGHRSVSWYQQTPGQGLQFLFEYFSETQRNKGNFPGRFSGRQFSNSRSEMNVSTLELGDSALYLCASSLDGTTLAKNIQYFGAGTRLSVL.

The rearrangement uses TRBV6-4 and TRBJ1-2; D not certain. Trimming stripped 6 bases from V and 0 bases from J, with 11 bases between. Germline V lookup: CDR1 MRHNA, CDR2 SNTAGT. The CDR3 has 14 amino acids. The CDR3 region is CASRNDGANYGYTF. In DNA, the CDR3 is TGTGCCAGCAGAAACGACGGAGCTAACTATGGCTACACCTTC.

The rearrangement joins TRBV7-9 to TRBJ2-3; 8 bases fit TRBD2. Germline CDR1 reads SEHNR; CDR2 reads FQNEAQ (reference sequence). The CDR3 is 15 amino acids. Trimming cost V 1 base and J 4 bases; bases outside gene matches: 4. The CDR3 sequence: CASSLGGGLADTQYF. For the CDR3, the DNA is TGTGCCAGCAGCTTAGGCGGGGGGCTCGCAGATACGCAGTATTTT.

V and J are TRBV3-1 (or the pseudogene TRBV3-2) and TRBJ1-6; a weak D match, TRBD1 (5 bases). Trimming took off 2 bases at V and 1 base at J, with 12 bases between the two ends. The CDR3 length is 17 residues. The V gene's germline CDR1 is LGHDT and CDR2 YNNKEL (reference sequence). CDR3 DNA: TGTGCCAGCAGCCAAATCCTCGGGGGGTCCTATAATTCACCCCTCCACTTT. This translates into CASSQILGGSYNSPLHF.

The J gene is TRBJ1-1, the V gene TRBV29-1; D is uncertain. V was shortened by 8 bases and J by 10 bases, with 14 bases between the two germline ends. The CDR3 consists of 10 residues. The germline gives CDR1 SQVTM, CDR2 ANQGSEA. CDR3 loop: CSLGGEGAFF. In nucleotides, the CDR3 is TGCAGCCTCGGTGGAGAAGGAGCTTTCTTT. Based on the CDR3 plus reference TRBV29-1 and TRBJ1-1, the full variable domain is SAVISQKPSRDICQRGTSLTIQCQVDSQVTMMFWYRQQPGQSLTLIATANQGSEATYESGFVIDKFPISRPNLTFSTLTVSNMSPEDSSIYLCSLGGEGAFFGQGTRLTVV.